This T cell receptor (beta chain) came from a study of cytomegalovirus exposure and HLA in healthy donors. Study as a whole: Roughly 179 million T cells yielded 120 million or so unique TCR beta sequences, as an earlier analysis found. Study observations and caveats: A later analysis reportedly found that, within productive TCRs, an Asian-associated ancestry cluster had fewer N-insertions than the mean observed across the approximately 600 donors. CMV serostatus was the only immune exposure information that was available.

The V gene's germline CDR1 is MDHEN and CDR2 SYDVKM. V was pared by 2 bases and J by 7 bases, with 11 bases of the junction left unmatched. CDR3 length: 15 amino acids. Worth noting for this clone: The antigen remains undetermined.

Both 60 Vbeta primers and 13 Jbeta primers went into the PCR. The data were produced by immunoSEQ multiplex PCR, yet TCRdb's version contains in-frame clones alone and is incomplete. The sample lists some 130,000 clones, about three quarters occurring once. The TCR sequence derives from a male donor in good health and CMV-seropositive. This chain uses TRBV28 with TRBJ2-7, with 7 bases that match TRBD1. Specimen: PBMCs. CDR3 protein: CASSLGDSGLREQYF. The CDR3 DNA reads as TGTGCCAGCAGTTTAGGGGACAGTGGGCTCCGGGAGCAGTACTTC.